These 16 T cell receptor beta chains originate from one sample sequenced in a study of blood T cell repertoires in COVID-19. The data were produced by immunoSEQ multiplex PCR, yet TCRdb's version contains in-frame clones alone and is incomplete. The sample consists of about 88,000 clones, roughly nine tenths of them appearing once. The sample taken for sequencing was peripheral blood. Every receptor here comes from a woman of 80 years or more with active COVID-19.

V usage is TRBV3-1 (or the pseudogene TRBV3-2) and J usage is TRBJ2-7; 8 bases match TRBD1. The CDR3 covers 16 residues. CDR1 LGHDT and CDR2 YNNKEL come from the germline V gene (reference sequence). Trimming removed 4 bases from V and 1 base from J; junction bases left unmatched: 9. For the CDR3, the DNA is TGTGCCAGCAGCCGCGCAGACAGGGGACTTTCCTACGAGCAGTACTTC. Residues: CASSRADRGLSYEQYF.

The V gene is TRBV2, the J gene TRBJ1-2, with D possibly TRBD1 on 5 matching bases. The CDR3 is made up of 14 amino acids. Germline V gene data show CDR1 as SNHLY and CDR2 as FYNNEI. Deletions cut 1 base from V and 2 bases from J, with 8 bases between. The DNA of the CDR3 is TGTGCCAGCAGTGAAGACAGGATCAACTATGGCTACACCTTC. The encoded protein is CASSEDRINYGYTF. Based on the CDR3 plus reference TRBV2 and TRBJ1-2, the full variable domain is EPEVTQTPSHQVTQMGQEVILRCVPISNHLYFYWYRQILGQKVEFLVSFYNNEISEKSEIFDDQFSVERPDGSNFTLKIRSTKLEDSAMYFCASSEDRINYGYTFGSGTRLTVV.

This clone was counted once. The chain has TRBV28 and TRBJ2-7; tentative D call: TRBD1 (7 bases). Trimming shortened V by 4 bases and J by 11 bases, and 21 bases separated the two germline ends. The CDR3 runs 14 residues. Per germline, CDR1 MDHEN and CDR2 SYDVKM. CDR3 sequence reads: CASSSTGEWGEEYF. In DNA, the CDR3 is TGTGCCAGCAGTTCAACAGGGGAATGGGGGGAGGAGTACTTC.

The chain combines TRBV2 with TRBJ2-2; the match to TRBD1 covers 8 bases. The junction had 8 bases not matched to a gene; V was cut back by 2 bases and J by 6 bases. Germline V gene sequence: CDR1 SNHLY, CDR2 FYNNEI. The CDR3 runs 16 residues. This chain's CDR3 is CASSETGQGGSGELFF. In nucleotides, the CDR3 is TGTGCCAGCAGTGAAACTGGACAGGGTGGCTCCGGGGAGCTGTTTTTT.

The rearrangement links TRBV10-3 to TRBJ2-7; TRBD1 aligns across 8 bases. V lost 8 bases and J lost 4; bases outside the gene matches: 10. The CDR3 runs 14 residues. Germline CDR1 reads ENHRY; CDR2 reads SYGVKD. CDR3 sequence: CAIQEGTGEYEQYF. DNA of the CDR3: TGTGCCATCCAAGAAGGGACAGGCGAGTACGAGCAGTACTTC.

CDR3 sequence reads: CASSREGQVGDEQYF. The CDR3 DNA follows: TGTGCCAGCAGCCGGGAGGGCCAGGTGGGGGACGAGCAGTACTTC. The genes are TRBV3-1 (or the pseudogene TRBV3-2) and TRBJ2-7; 7 bases are shared with TRBD2. The germline V gene has CDR1 LGHDT and CDR2 YNNKEL (reference sequence). The CDR3 length is 15 residues. V was clipped by 4 bases and J by 5 bases; unmatched bases: 11.

V and J are TRBV15 and TRBJ2-5; a possible D gene is TRBD1 (6 bases). CDR1 is LNHNV, CDR2 YYDKDF, per germline (reference sequence). The CDR3 has 18 residues. V lost 1 base, J lost 3 bases, and 21 bases lay in between. CDR3 DNA: TGTGCCACCAGCAGAGGGAGTTCGGGATGGGGGCTCGAAGAGACCCAGTACTTC. Amino acids: CATSRGSSGWGLEETQYF.

CDR3 bases: TGTGCCAGTAGTATCGAGCGGACAGTTACCTACGAGCAGTACTTC. It specifies CASSIERTVTYEQYF. The genes are TRBV19 and TRBJ2-7; possible D gene TRBD1, 6 bases. The V end was cut by 3 bases, the J end by 2 bases, with 14 bases between. Germline V gene data show CDR1 as LNHDA and CDR2 as SQIVND (reference sequence). This CDR3 has 15 residues.

The gene calls are TRBV7-2 and TRBJ2-3, with 11 bases fitting TRBD2. Trimming cost V 2 bases and J 4 bases; bases outside gene matches: 8. CDR1 and CDR2 from the germline V gene are SGHTA and FQGNSA. This CDR3 has 17 amino acids. The CDR3 loop reads CASSLKLTSGIADTQYF. CDR3 nucleotides: TGTGCCAGCAGCTTAAAGTTGACTAGCGGGATTGCAGATACGCAGTATTTT.

V is TRBV5-4 and J is TRBJ2-3, with a possible D match to TRBD2 (5 bases). The V end was cut by 0 bases, the J end by 3 bases, with 8 bases between. Germline V lookup: CDR1 SGHNT, CDR2 YYREEE (reference sequence). The CDR3 spans 14 residues. CDR3 sequence reads: CASSLAGRTDTQYF. CDR3 sequence (DNA): TGTGCCAGCAGCTTGGCGGGAAGGACAGATACGCAGTATTTT.

J is TRBJ2-7 and V is TRBV4-2; TRBD2 is a possible D gene (5 bases). V was cut by 1 base and J by 4 bases, with 11 bases left in between. The CDR3 length is 14 residues. Germline CDR1 is LGHNA and CDR2 is YNFKEQ. CDR3 region: CASSQGSGIYEQYF. For the CDR3, the DNA is TGTGCCAGCAGCCAAGGATCCGGGATATACGAGCAGTACTTC.

This rearrangement joins TRBV5-8 to TRBJ1-2, with 10 bases aligning to TRBD1. The germline V gene encodes CDR1 SGHTS and CDR2 YDEGEE. The ends lost 4 bases at V and 6 bases at J; junction bases unmatched: 18. This CDR3 comprises 18 residues. The CDR3 DNA reads as TGTGCCAGCAGCCCGAACTACAGGGACAGGGGTTTTCTTCATGGCTACACCTTC. Translated, it gives CASSPNYRDRGFLHGYTF.

This sequence joins TRBV9 and TRBJ1-2; D remains unclear. The germline V and J ends were trimmed by 1 base and 7 bases, with 8 bases remaining between them. This CDR3 has 12 residues. The germline CDR1 and CDR2 sequences are SGDLS and YYNGEE. The CDR3 DNA sequence: TGTGCCAGCAGCGTACTCGGCGGTGGCTACACCTTC. Translating gives CASSVLGGGYTF.

The chain has TRBV5-4 and TRBJ2-7; D is uncertain. CDR3 length equals 13 residues. Per germline, CDR1 SGHNT and CDR2 YYREEE (reference sequence). V was pared by 3 bases and J by 0 bases, with 7 bases between. DNA of the CDR3: TGTGCCAGCAGCTCCGGGTCCTCCTACGAGCAGTACTTC. Its translation is CASSSGSSYEQYF.

The gene calls are TRBV5-5 and TRBJ2-3, with D hard to call. Germline lookup yields CDR1 SGHKS and CDR2 YYEKEE (reference sequence). The V gene lost 2 bases and the J gene lost 0 bases, with 7 bases spanning the gap. The CDR3 has 14 amino acids. Here the CDR3 reads CASSFWRSTDTQYF. The CDR3 DNA sequence: TGTGCCAGCAGCTTCTGGCGGAGCACAGATACGCAGTATTTT.

This chain links TRBV28 with TRBJ1-4; 9 bases line up with TRBD1. CDR3 length equals 16 residues. Germline V lookup: CDR1 MDHEN, CDR2 SYDVKM. V dropped 6 bases and J dropped 8; count of bases not matched to a gene: 13. The CDR3 DNA is TGTGCCAGCAGAGGGGACAGGGACTATGGTGGCGAAAAACTGTTTTTT. Its translation is CASRGDRDYGGEKLFF.